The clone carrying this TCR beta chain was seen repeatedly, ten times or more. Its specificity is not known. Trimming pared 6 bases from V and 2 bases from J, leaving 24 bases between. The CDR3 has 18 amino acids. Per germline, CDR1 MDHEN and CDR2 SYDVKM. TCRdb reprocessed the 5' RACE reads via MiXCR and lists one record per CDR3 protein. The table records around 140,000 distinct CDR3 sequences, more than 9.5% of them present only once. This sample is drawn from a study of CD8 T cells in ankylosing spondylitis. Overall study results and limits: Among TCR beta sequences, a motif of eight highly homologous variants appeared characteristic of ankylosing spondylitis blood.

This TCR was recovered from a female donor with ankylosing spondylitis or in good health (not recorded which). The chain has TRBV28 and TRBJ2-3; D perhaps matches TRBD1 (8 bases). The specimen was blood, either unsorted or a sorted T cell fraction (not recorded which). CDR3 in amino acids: CASRLPQGAGDTTDTQYF. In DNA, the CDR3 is TGTGCCAGCAGGCTTCCTCAGGGGGCGGGGGATACCACAGATACGCAGTATTTT. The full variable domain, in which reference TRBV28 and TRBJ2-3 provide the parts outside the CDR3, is DVKVTQSSRYLVKRTGEKVFLECVQDMDHENMFWYRQDPGLGLRLIYFSYDVKMKEKGDIPEGYSVSREKKERFSLILESASTNQTSMYLCASRLPQGAGDTTDTQYFGPGTRLTVL.